The sequence of this T cell receptor beta chain was determined in a study of T cell responses to AZD1222 COVID-19 vaccine. Germline values: CDR1 MNHEY, CDR2 SVGAGI. Trimming cost V 7 bases and J 1 base, with 13 bases left between them. The CDR3 has 14 amino acids. Combined were second doses at about 4 or about 12 weeks. Sequenced by immunoSEQ multiplex PCR; TCRdb stores in-frame clones only, minus some. The sample yields some 120,000 clones, around 89% seen once. Whole-study findings and limits: There were mostly white British donors and more females than males, and clonal diversity was possibly underestimated. Along spike, vaccine-associated CD4 TCRs were found throughout, with dominance at 160-218 and 743-854. The number of AZD1222 recipients seropositive at baseline was only five to seven.

A word on this clone: The antigen remains undetermined.

V gene TRBV6-5 combines with J gene TRBJ1-1; the D gene is possibly TRBD1 (6 bases). The clonotype was recovered from an adult who received the AZD1222 COVID-19 vaccine. The input for sequencing was peripheral blood, taken 28 days after the second AZD1222 dose. The CDR3 bases are TGTGCCAGCACCACCGTGGGACAGAACACTGAAGCTTTCTTT. Encoded protein: CASTTVGQNTEAFF.